This T cell receptor beta chain is drawn from a study of blood T cell repertoires in COVID-19. Study details: The United States, Italy and Spain provided the acute and convalescent COVID-19 samples. Nucleic acid was either cDNA or gDNA, and it came from T cells, B-cell-depleted T cells, or PBMCs.

Source study methods: Amplified reference gene primers provided the basis for estimating nucleated cell counts. Measured with immunoSEQ multiplex PCR; TCRdb has only the in-frame clones, and not every one. V and J calls and clone size are those listed in that table; D and trimming were worked out from the DNA. The sample carries some 290,000 clones, 85% to 90% recorded once. Trimming shortened V by 1 base and J by 4 bases, and 9 bases separated the two germline ends. CDR3 size: 13 residues. Germline loops: CDR1 GTSNPN, CDR2 SVGIG (reference sequence). It was during active infection that Seattle patients were enrolled and then longitudinally followed.

This TCR came from a woman in her twenties or thirties with COVID-19, enrolled during active disease. Sequenced material: peripheral blood. The chain combines TRBV30 with TRBJ2-3; weak D call: TRBD2 (5 bases). CDR3 sequence: CAWSAGRSDTQYF. CDR3 in DNA: TGTGCCTGGAGTGCGGGAAGATCAGATACGCAGTATTTT.